This T cell receptor beta chain was recorded in a study of control samples from healthy donors and cancer patients. This table comes from immunoSEQ multiplex PCR, and its TCRdb copy is limited to in-frame clones, with some not included. The sample lists some 410,000 clones, 75% to 95% occurring once. Sequenced input: PBMCs. The sequence was collected from a man aged 35 to 55 with head and neck cancer.

CDR3 loop: CAWSGTYSNQPQHF. CDR3 sequence (DNA): TGTGCCTGGAGTGGTACGTATAGCAATCAGCCCCAGCATTTT. V usage is TRBV30 and J usage is TRBJ1-5, with D hard to call. Germline values: CDR1 GTSNPN, CDR2 SVGIG (reference sequence). CDR3 length: 14 amino acids. The V end was cut by 1 base, the J end by 0 bases, with 7 bases between. Drawing the rest from reference TRBV30 and TRBJ1-5, the complete variable domain is SQTIHQWPATLVQPVGSPLSLECTVEGTSNPNLYWYRQAAGRGLQLLFYSVGIGQISSEVPQNLSASRPQDRQFILSSKKLLLSDSGFYLCAWSGTYSNQPQHFGDGTRLSIL.